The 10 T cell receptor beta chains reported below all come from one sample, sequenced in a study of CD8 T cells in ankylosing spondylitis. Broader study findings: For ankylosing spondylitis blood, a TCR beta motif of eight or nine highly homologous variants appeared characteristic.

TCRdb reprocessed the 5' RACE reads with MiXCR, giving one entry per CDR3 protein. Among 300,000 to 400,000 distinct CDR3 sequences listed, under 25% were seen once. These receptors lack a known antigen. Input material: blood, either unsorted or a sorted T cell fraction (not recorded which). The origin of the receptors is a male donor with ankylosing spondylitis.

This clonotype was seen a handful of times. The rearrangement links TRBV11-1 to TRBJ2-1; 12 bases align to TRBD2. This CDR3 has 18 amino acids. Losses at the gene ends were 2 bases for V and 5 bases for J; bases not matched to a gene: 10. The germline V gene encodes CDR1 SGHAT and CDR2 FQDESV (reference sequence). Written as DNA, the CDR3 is TGTGCCAGCAGCTTAATGGGTATACTAGCGGGAGGTAACAATGAGCAGTTCTTC. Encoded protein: CASSLMGILAGGNNEQFF.

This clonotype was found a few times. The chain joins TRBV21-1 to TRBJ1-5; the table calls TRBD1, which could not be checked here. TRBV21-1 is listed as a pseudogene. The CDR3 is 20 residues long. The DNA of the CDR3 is TGTGCCAGCAGCAAAATCAGGGGGACAGAAACGAAAAAGGGCAATCAGCCCCAGCATTTT. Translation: CASSKIRGTETKKGNQPQHF.

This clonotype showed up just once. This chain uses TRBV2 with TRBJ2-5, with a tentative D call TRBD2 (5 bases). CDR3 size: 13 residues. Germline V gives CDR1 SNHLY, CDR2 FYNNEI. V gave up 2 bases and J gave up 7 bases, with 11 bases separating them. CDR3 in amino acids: CASSEFREGTQYF. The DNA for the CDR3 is TGTGCCAGCAGTGAATTTCGGGAAGGGACCCAGTACTTC. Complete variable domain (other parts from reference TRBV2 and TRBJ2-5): EPEVTQTPSHQVTQMGQEVILRCVPISNHLYFYWYRQILGQKVEFLVSFYNNEISEKSEIFDDQFSVERPDGSNFTLKIRSTKLEDSAMYFCASSEFREGTQYFGPGTRLLVL.

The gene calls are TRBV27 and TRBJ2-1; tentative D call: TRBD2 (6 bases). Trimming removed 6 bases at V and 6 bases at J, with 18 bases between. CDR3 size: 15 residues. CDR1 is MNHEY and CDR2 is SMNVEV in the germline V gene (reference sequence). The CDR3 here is CASRATVGGFNEQFF. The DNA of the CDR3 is TGTGCCAGCAGGGCCACCGTGGGGGGTTTCAATGAGCAGTTCTTC.

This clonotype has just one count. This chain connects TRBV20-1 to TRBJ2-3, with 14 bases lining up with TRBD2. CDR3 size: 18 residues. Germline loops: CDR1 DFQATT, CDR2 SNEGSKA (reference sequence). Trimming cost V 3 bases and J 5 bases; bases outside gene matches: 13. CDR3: CSASGLAGGPLLLDTQYF. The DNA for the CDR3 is TGCAGTGCTAGTGGACTAGCGGGAGGCCCCTTATTGTTAGATACGCAGTATTTT.

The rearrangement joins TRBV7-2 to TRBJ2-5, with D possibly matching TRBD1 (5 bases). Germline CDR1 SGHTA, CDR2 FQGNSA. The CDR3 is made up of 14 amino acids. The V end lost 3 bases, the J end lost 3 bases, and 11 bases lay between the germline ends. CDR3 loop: CASSFGQLKETQYF. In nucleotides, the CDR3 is TGTGCCAGCAGCTTTGGACAACTTAAAGAGACCCAGTACTTC.

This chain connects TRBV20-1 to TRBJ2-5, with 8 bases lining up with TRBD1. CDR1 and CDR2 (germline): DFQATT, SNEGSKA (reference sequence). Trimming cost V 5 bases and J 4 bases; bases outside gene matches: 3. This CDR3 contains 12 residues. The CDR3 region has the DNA TGCAGTGCTGGCGGACAGGGAGAGACCCAGTACTTC. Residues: CSAGGQGETQYF.

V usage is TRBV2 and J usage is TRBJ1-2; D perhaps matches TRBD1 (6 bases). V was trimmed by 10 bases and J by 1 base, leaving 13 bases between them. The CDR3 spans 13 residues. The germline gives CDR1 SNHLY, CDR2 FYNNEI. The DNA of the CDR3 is TGTGCCACCCCGGACAGAGTTAACTATGGCTACACCTTC. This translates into CATPDRVNYGYTF.

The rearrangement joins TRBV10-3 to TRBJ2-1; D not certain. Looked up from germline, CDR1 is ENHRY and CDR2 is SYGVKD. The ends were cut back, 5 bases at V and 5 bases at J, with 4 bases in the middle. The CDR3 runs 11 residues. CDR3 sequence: CAISSDNEQFF. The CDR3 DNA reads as TGTGCCATCAGTTCGGACAATGAGCAGTTCTTC.

The CDR3 reads CASIWGPGLAGSSYEQYF. The CDR3 DNA follows: TGCGCCAGTATCTGGGGGCCGGGACTAGCGGGGAGCTCCTACGAGCAGTACTTC. The chain couples TRBV5-1 to TRBJ2-7; the match to TRBD2 covers 13 bases. This CDR3 has 18 amino acids. Germline V CDR1 and CDR2: SGHRS, YFSETQ. Trimming cost V 8 bases and J 0 bases; bases outside gene matches: 14.